This T cell receptor (beta chain) was retrieved from a study of T cells in Graves' hyperthyroidism and ophthalmopathy. It was RNA transcripts that yielded the amplified TCR beta CDR3 regions. Carried out on the TCR CDR3, a first-round RT-PCR used the HTBI primer set. TCRdb reprocessed the multiplex PCR reads with MiXCR, giving one entry per CDR3 protein. The top ten hold over 7.5% of the sample, which has about 420,000 distinct CDR3 sequences, 15% to 18% seen once. Trimming shortened V by 11 bases and J by 3 bases, and 14 bases separated the two germline ends. Germline assignment: CDR1 LNHDA and CDR2 SQIVND (reference sequence). The CDR3 is 13 residues long.

Input material: blood. The receptor was isolated from a woman younger than 30 with Graves' hyperthyroidism. V usage is TRBV19 and J usage is TRBJ1-5; a possible D gene is TRBD1 (5 bases). The DNA of the CDR3 is TGTGCCGGTAATCGGGGGTCCAATCAGCCCCAGCATTTT. Its protein is CAGNRGSNQPQHF.